The clone carrying this T cell receptor beta chain was picked up one time. These data are taken from a study of shared T cell receptors in the human thymus. Here immunoSEQ multiplex PCR was the method, and the copy in TCRdb shows in-frame clones only, minus some. The table has approximately 760,000 clones, 70% to 90% seen once. Germline V lookup: CDR1 SGHKS, CDR2 YYEKEE (reference sequence). The CDR3 spans 13 residues. V lost 1 base and J lost 3, with 8 bases in between. The same data also went into a second study, on human thymus T cells. That paper states: Thymic samples were excised during corrective heart operations. There appeared to be biased usage of V and J genes in thymic and blood repertoires. Unrelated individuals were reported by related research to share highly overlapping thymic repertoires.

The TCR originated in a girl under three years old with a congenital heart defect. Sequences were obtained from thymocytes. The chain links TRBV5-5 to TRBJ2-7; D unresolved. Here the CDR3 DNA reads TGTGCCAGCAGCTTGCGGTTAATCTACGAGCAGTACTTC. Amino acids: CASSLRLIYEQYF. The full variable domain, in which reference TRBV5-5 and TRBJ2-7 provide the parts outside the CDR3, is DAGVTQSPTHLIKTRGQQVTLRCSPISGHKSVSWYQQVLGQGPQFIFQYYEKEERGRGNFPDRFSARQFPNYSSELNVNALLLGDSALYLCASSLRLIYEQYFGPGTRLTVT.